The text below deals with one T cell receptor beta chain. Antigen specificity is unknown. This entry belongs to a study of T cell responses to AZD1222 COVID-19 vaccine. Study results and caveats: Among the donors, most were white British and more were female, and clonal diversity was possibly underestimated. At baseline, seropositivity was found in only a handful of AZD1222 recipients. Elevations in Spike-specific TCR breadth and depth followed administration of two AZD1222 doses. Nearly half of the spike-specific TCRs reportedly recognize variant regions that carry no mutations.

The repertoire was sequenced with immunoSEQ multiplex PCR; TCRdb's copy has only in-frame clones and lacks some. The table has tens of thousands of clones, roughly 87% seen once. With 4 bases removed from V and 2 bases from J, the gap between germline ends came to 15 bases. The germline V gene encodes CDR1 LGHNA and CDR2 YNFKEQ. The CDR3 is 15 residues long. This clonotype was sampled from an adult who received the AZD1222 COVID-19 vaccine. The chain combines TRBV4-2 with TRBJ2-7; a possible D gene is TRBD1 (6 bases). The input for sequencing was peripheral blood, taken 28 days after the second AZD1222 dose. The DNA for the CDR3 is TGTGCCAGCAGCCTTCGGAGACAGGTCACCTACGAGCAGTACTTC. This codes for CASSLRRQVTYEQYF.